This T cell receptor beta chain was identified in a study of control samples from healthy donors and cancer patients. Clones were sequenced by immunoSEQ multiplex PCR, and TCRdb holds only the in-frame ones, with some missing. Of about 110,000 clones in the sample, about nine tenths were seen once. The CDR3 length is 14 residues. Germline V CDR1 and CDR2: SGDLS, YYNGEE. Trimming removed 3 bases at V and 4 bases at J, with 13 bases between. The V and J genes are TRBV9 and TRBJ1-1; the D is unclear. The sequence was collected from a human donor in good health. The donor label of this sample is uncertain. Sequencing was carried out using blood. CDR3 DNA: TGTGCCAGCAGCGCCGGACTTCTGGCCACTGAAGCTTTCTTT. Translated, it gives CASSAGLLATEAFF.